This T cell receptor beta chain was identified during a study of blood T cell repertoires in COVID-19. As for the study in general: Samples taken during acute and convalescent COVID-19 were collected in the United States, Italy and Spain. From T cells, B-cell-depleted T cells, or PBMCs came the material, which was cDNA or gDNA.

Original processing notes: Amplification of reference gene primers provided the estimated nucleated cell counts. Method: immunoSEQ multiplex PCR; TCRdb's copy keeps in-frame clones and lacks some. The V and J calls and the clone size are those of that table, but D and trimming were determined from the DNA. The sample holds under 250,000 clones, around four fifths seen once. This clonotype was obtained from a man aged 40-55 years with active or convalescent COVID-19. The material sequenced was peripheral blood.

The CDR3 sequence: CASSPGVNTEAFF. In DNA form, the CDR3 reads TGTGCCAGCAGCCCAGGGGTGAACACTGAAGCTTTCTTT. This sequence joins TRBV4-2 and TRBJ1-1, with D tentatively TRBD1 (6 bases). Germline assignment: CDR1 LGHNA and CDR2 YNFKEQ. V lost 4 bases and J 0 bases, leaving 6 bases between the germline ends. The CDR3 runs 13 residues.